This T cell receptor beta chain is from a study of human versus mouse CDR3 diversity and MHC coevolution (dated by TCRdb to the late 2010s). Regarding the study in general: According to reports, the immunoSEQ assay detects one in 200,000 T cells and minimizes multiplex PCR amplification bias. Across mouse and human samples, the number of valid reads per sample ranged from about 0.6 x 10^7 to 1.8 x 10^7. As a reference point for TCR selection on multiple MHC II alleles, the study used human naive CD4 T cell repertoires and compared them against human-TCR-locus transgenic mice that have a single MHC II. Three healthy volunteer blood donors were included in the human cohort, with one aged 30 to 39, one aged 40 to 50 and one aged 60 to 70 at collection. Study-wide findings and limitations: On average, humans had more CDR3 deletions and insertions than mice, indicating greater exonuclease and TdT activity. According to iCHAO1 estimates, humans had the largest TCR beta repertoire, about 1.6 million clonotypes, which was attributed likely to selection by multiple MHC II molecules. Among all the groups compared, the lowest clonal inequality scores came from two of the three human donors. Because human T cells were selected on roughly 6 MHC II alleles, repertoire diversity was not considered directly comparable between humans and mice.

Inclusive of the bounding cysteine and phenylalanine, the CDR3 is 13 residues long. Solely the CDR3 DNA is kept, with 39 bases framed from the first base. The V end loses 5 bases and the J end loses 7 bases, and a stretch of 14 bases separates them. CDR1 is given as GTSNPN and CDR2 as SVGIG, both from the germline V gene (reference sequence). Fluorescence-activated cell sorting was used to isolate naive CD4 T cells, defined as CD45RO-negative and CD62L-positive, from PBMCs. About 53 ml of fresh peripheral blood was drawn per donor, and PBMCs were isolated by Ficoll density centrifugation. Cell sorting was carried out on a FACSAria III instrument, and a purity above 85% was achieved for all samples. This clone was recorded once. It lacks a known antigen. Base qualities were left out, and no much larger clone turns up one base away. The QIAGEN blood and tissue kit was used to extract genomic DNA from sorted cells, and the DNA was quantified on a NanoDrop 1000. TCR alpha and beta chains were deep sequenced and quantified on the immunoSEQ platform using multiplex PCR of genomic DNA. On the study's bioinformatics: IMGT gene and region definitions were used for annotation of the TCR sequences. Out-of-frame rearrangements served as a stand-in for the preselection repertoire and were compared with in-frame clonotypes. The iCHAO1 estimator supplied with the immunoSEQ platform was used to estimate repertoire size. A Gini index, which is based on the Lorenz curve, was applied to in-frame amino acid clonotypes to measure clonal inequality. The intersect function of the R package tcR was used to count shared clonotypes, and the Jaccard index was used to score similarity. The R prcomp function was used without normalization to run principal component analysis of V, J and V-J usage frequencies. What TCRdb holds here is the immuneACCESS table cut down to in-frame rearrangements. Part of the clones is not present; checked against another copy, under half of the missing clones reflect an unresolved V gene, and the others are unexplained. V, J and clone size reflect that table, while D and trimming were determined from the DNA. The sample table records around 77,000 clones; approximately 90% of these occur just once. Roughly 0.15% of the sample rests with the top ten.

The chain uses TRBV30 and TRBJ1-4; the D gene identity is not certain. The sequenced sample consisted of naive CD4+ T cells from blood. Interpreted using the paper, the cell subset or site label stands for: CD45RO-negative CD62L-positive naive CD4 T cells. This clonotype originated in a person aged 30-69 years in good health. The DNA sequence is given as TGTGCCTGGGGCCGCTCTTACAGTGAAAAACTGTTTTTT. Its translation reads: CAWGRSYSEKLFF.